A selection of T cell receptor beta chains follows, all from one sample in a study of OX40 agonist ivuxolimab in advanced cancers. The data were produced by immunoSEQ multiplex PCR, yet TCRdb's version contains in-frame clones alone and is incomplete. The sample yields 25,000 to 30,000 clones, 70% to 90% seen once. This sample comprised CD4+ or CD8+ T cells sorted from blood, obtained in a trial of the OX40 agonist ivuxolimab. The origin of the receptors is an adult with an advanced solid tumor such as melanoma, head and neck, liver or kidney cancer. Both conserved end residues are part of each CDR3. The D gene is left open where the match is weak. Clone size is shown for a subset of rows, as once, few, many or a class of expanded clone.

CDR3nt	CDR3aa	d_gene	v_gene	j_gene	abundance
TGTGCCAGCTCACCCCAAGGCCGGACAGGGGTATTAGATACGCAGTATTTT	CASSPQGRTGVLDTQYF	TRBD1	TRBV18	TRBJ2-3	NA
TGTGCCAGCAGTCGACGACAGGGGAGTCACTATGGCTACACCTTC	CASSRRQGSHYGYTF	TRBD1	TRBV27	TRBJ1-2	NA
TGTGCCAGCAGCTGGGAAGAGTACCAAGAGACCCAGTACTTC	CASSWEEYQETQYF	NA	TRBV5-4	TRBJ2-5	NA
TGTGCCAGCAGCCGGGGCTTGAACACTGAAGCTTTCTTT	CASSRGLNTEAFF	NA	TRBV2	TRBJ1-1	NA
TGCGCCAGCAGTCCCCGCAGCGGGAGGGCCTACAATGAGCAGTTCTTC	CASSPRSGRAYNEQFF	TRBD2	TRBV5-1	TRBJ2-1	NA
TGCGCCAGCAGCCAAGAGTGGGGCAGTAGCAACGAGCAGTACTTC	CASSQEWGSSNEQYF	NA	TRBV4-1	TRBJ2-7	few
TGTGCCAGCAGTCCGGGACGGCAGATCACAGATACGCAGTATTTT	CASSPGRQITDTQYF	NA	TRBV27	TRBJ2-3	NA
TGCGCCAGCAGTTCCCGCCTGAATCCCTACGAGCAGTACTTC	CASSSRLNPYEQYF	NA	TRBV4-1	TRBJ2-7	NA
TGTGCTAGCAGCTTAGGGTCGAGCGCCCAATACAATGAGCAGTTCTTC	CASSLGSSAQYNEQFF	NA	TRBV7-7	TRBJ2-1	once
TGTGCCAGCAGCACTTTGACTAGCGGGAGGTTAGAGCAGTTCTTC	CASSTLTSGRLEQFF	TRBD2	TRBV7-8	TRBJ2-1	once
TGTGCCAGCAGTTTAACAGGTAGCTACGAGCAGTACTTC	CASSLTGSYEQYF	NA	TRBV27	TRBJ2-7	medium-sized
TGTGCCAGCAGCTTAGGAGGGGCGGGAGGGCCTCTAGATACGCAGTATTTT	CASSLGGAGGPLDTQYF	TRBD2	TRBV7-6	TRBJ2-3	NA
TGTGCCAGCAGTTTAGGGGCTCTCGGGGAGCAGTACTTC	CASSLGALGEQYF	NA	TRBV27	TRBJ2-7	NA
TGTGCCAGCAGTCCACGGGGGACTGAAGCTTTCTTT	CASSPRGTEAFF	NA	TRBV27	TRBJ1-1	NA
TGTGCCAGCAGCCTAGCTGCTAACTATGGCTACACCTTC	CASSLAANYGYTF	NA	TRBV13	TRBJ1-2	NA
TGTGCCAGCAGTTTGTCTAGCGGGAAGCATGAGCAGTTCTTC	CASSLSSGKHEQFF	TRBD2	TRBV28	TRBJ2-1	NA
TGTGCCAGCAGTTTGTCCGGGACAGGTCCCCACGAGCAGTACTTC	CASSLSGTGPHEQYF	TRBD1	TRBV27	TRBJ2-7	NA
TGTGCCAGCAGTGGGGACTCCCGGGCAGATACGCAGTATTTT	CASSGDSRADTQYF	NA	TRBV9	TRBJ2-3	NA
TGTGCCAGCAGCTTTCGAGTTTTGACTAGCTGGTCCGGGGAGCTGTTTTTT	CASSFRVLTSWSGELFF	TRBD2	TRBV5-6	TRBJ2-2	NA
TGTGCCAGCAGCCATGGAAGTAGCGGATACGAGCAGTACTTC	CASSHGSSGYEQYF	NA	TRBV27	TRBJ2-7	NA
TGTGCCAGCAGCTTACAGGGGGGGTCTTCCTCTGGGGCCAACGTCCTGACTTTC	CASSLQGGSSSGANVLTF	NA	TRBV7-9	TRBJ2-6	few
TGTGCCAGCCAAAACGGACTAGCGGGGGCTAAAGAGACCCAGTACTTC	CASQNGLAGAKETQYF	TRBD2	TRBV7-9	TRBJ2-5	NA
TGTGCCAGTAGTATAGGATGGTCGGGCCAGAACACTGAAGCTTTCTTT	CASSIGWSGQNTEAFF	NA	TRBV19	TRBJ1-1	NA
TGTGCCAGCAGTTTCGGCAGTAGCAATCAGCCCCAGCATTTT	CASSFGSSNQPQHF	NA	TRBV28	TRBJ1-5	NA
TGCGCCAGCAGCCCTGGACTAGCGGGGAACAATGAGCAGTTCTTC	CASSPGLAGNNEQFF	TRBD2	TRBV4-1	TRBJ2-1	NA
TGCGCCAGCAGCCTCCTTCGACAGGGCGGGTATGGCTACACCTTC	CASSLLRQGGYGYTF	TRBD1	TRBV5-1	TRBJ1-2	NA
TGTGCCAGCAGGGGACTTCTACCCGCGAACACCGGGGAGCTGTTTTTT	CASRGLLPANTGELFF	NA	TRBV2	TRBJ2-2	NA
TGCGCCAGCAGCCAAGGGTCAGGAGTGGACACTGAAGCTTTCTTT	CASSQGSGVDTEAFF	NA	TRBV4-1	TRBJ1-1	NA
TGTGCCAGCAGTGCCTCAAGGGGCGGGAGGGCAGATACGCAGTATTTT	CASSASRGGRADTQYF	TRBD2	TRBV2	TRBJ2-3	NA
TGTGCCAGCAGCTTAGCTTTAGCGAGCGACACCGGGGAGCTGTTTTTT	CASSLALASDTGELFF	NA	TRBV7-9	TRBJ2-2	NA
TGTGCCAGTAGTACCTCCACCCGACAGGGGGTTGGCTACACCTTC	CASSTSTRQGVGYTF	TRBD1	TRBV19	TRBJ1-2	NA
TGTGCCAGCAGCGTGGCGGGAGTAAGCACCGGGGAGCTGTTTTTT	CASSVAGVSTGELFF	TRBD2	TRBV9	TRBJ2-2	NA
TGCAGCGTTGGAGTGGCTGAAGCTTTCTTT	CSVGVAEAFF	NA	TRBV29-1	TRBJ1-1	NA
TGTGCCAGCAGTTCCCATCCGGGACGCTACGAGCAGTACTTC	CASSSHPGRYEQYF	NA	TRBV6-5	TRBJ2-7	NA
TGTGCCAGCAGCGTAGATGCCGGGAATGGAAACACCATATATTTT	CASSVDAGNGNTIYF	NA	TRBV9	TRBJ1-3	NA
TGTGCCAGCAGCTTGGGGGGCAGGGAGATGAACACTGAAGCTTTCTTT	CASSLGGREMNTEAFF	NA	TRBV5-4	TRBJ1-1	NA
TGTGCCAGCAGTGGCCGGGACAGGAGTTATCAGCCCCAGCATTTT	CASSGRDRSYQPQHF	TRBD1	TRBV6-1	TRBJ1-5	NA
TGCGCCAGCAGCCAAGGACCGGAGACAGGGGGCGAGCAGTACTTC	CASSQGPETGGEQYF	TRBD1	TRBV4-1	TRBJ2-7	NA
TGCGCCAGCAGCCAAGGGACGGCCTATGGCTACACCTTC	CASSQGTAYGYTF	NA	TRBV4-1	TRBJ1-2	NA
TGCAGCGGGCGGATGTACAATGAGCAGTTCTTC	CSGRMYNEQFF	NA	TRBV29-1	TRBJ2-1	NA
TGCAGCGTAGAGGGACAGGGTTACACAGATACGCAGTATTTT	CSVEGQGYTDTQYF	TRBD1	TRBV29-1	TRBJ2-3	few
TGTGCCAGCAGCACCGCTAGAGATAACAATGAGCAGTTCTTC	CASSTARDNNEQFF	NA	TRBV5-4	TRBJ2-1	NA
TGTGCCAGCAGTTCGACAGGGGGCTATGGCACTGAAGCTTTCTTT	CASSSTGGYGTEAFF	TRBD1	TRBV6-5	TRBJ1-1	NA
TGTGCCAGCAGCCCCCATGGGGCCACCGGGGAGCTGTTTTTT	CASSPHGATGELFF	NA	TRBV6-6	TRBJ2-2	NA
TGTGCCAGCAGCAGAACTCGGGCAGGGGTTTTTGGAAATGAGCAGTTCTTC	CASSRTRAGVFGNEQFF	NA	TRBV28	TRBJ2-1	NA
TGTGCCAGCACCCTTACGGGGGCTGGGGCCAACGTCCTGACTTTC	CASTLTGAGANVLTF	NA	TRBV27	TRBJ2-6	NA
TGTGCCAGCAGCGTAGTAGGAGTCCCCTACAATGAGCAGTTCTTC	CASSVVGVPYNEQFF	NA	TRBV9	TRBJ2-1	NA
TGTGCCAGCAGCGTAAGCCGGAATGGCTACACCTTC	CASSVSRNGYTF	NA	TRBV9	TRBJ1-2	NA
TGTGCCAGCAGCCGAGGGCCGTTAGAAGGTGGCACAGATACGCAGTATTTT	CASSRGPLEGGTDTQYF	NA	TRBV2	TRBJ2-3	NA
TGTGCCAGTAGTCGACAGGGGTCGGGTGGCTACACCTTC	CASSRQGSGGYTF	TRBD1	TRBV19	TRBJ1-2	NA